This TCR beta chain was found in a study of T-cell memory formation after mild COVID-19. Study at large: TCR clusters showed largely donor specificity.

Study-wide results and limits: That cross-reactive memory joined was suggested by some responding clones appearing in pre-infection memory. For contracting clones, CD4+ ones sat mainly in CM and EM, CD8+ in EMRA.

Only a few counts were recorded for this clonotype. Its antigen is undetermined. MiXCR was run by TCRdb on the 5' RACE reads, yielding one entry per CDR3 protein. The sample consists of hundreds of thousands of distinct CDR3 sequences, about a fifth of them appearing once. Germline V CDR1 and CDR2: SGDLS, YYNGEE. This CDR3 contains 15 residues. Trimming cost V 3 bases and J 0 bases, with 10 bases left between them. Sequencing was carried out using PBMCs or a T cell subset sorted from them (not recorded which). V and J are TRBV9 and TRBJ2-1; D unresolved. The sequence was obtained from an adult woman who had mild COVID-19 (a few samples of this study predate the infection). Cell type and time point are not known. Here the CDR3 DNA reads TGTGCCAGCAGCGCGGACGAGATCTCCTACAATGAGCAGTTCTTC. Translated, it gives CASSADEISYNEQFF. Combining the CDR3 with reference TRBV9 and TRBJ2-1 gives the whole variable domain DSGVTQTPKHLITATGQRVTLRCSPRSGDLSVYWYQQSLDQGLQFLIQYYNGEERAKGNILERFSAQQFPDLHSELNLSSLELGDSALYFCASSADEISYNEQFFGPGTRLTVL.